This T cell receptor beta chain was recorded in a study of beta chain features in type 1 diabetes. For the study at large: There were approximately 110,000,000 sorted cells examined across all samples.

Study-wide results and limits: Reduced insertions and increased deletions marked VDJ junctions in type 1 diabetes patients. The study left unresolved whether HLA type influences TCRB rearrangement.

It was via CD45RO/CCR7/CD25/CD127/CD95/CD27 that CD4+ naive, central memory, regulatory and stem cell-like memory cells were sorted. Concerning this clone itself: Its target is not known.

The isolated RNA, all of it, was reverse transcribed, so expressed TCRB transcripts were what got sequenced. The method was immunoSEQ multiplex PCR; TCRdb's version includes in-frame clones alone and lacks a portion of them. Of 300,000 to 400,000 clones listed, more than 9.5% are singletons. The clonotype originates from a woman aged 30 to 39 in good health. Material for sequencing was naive CD4+ T cells from blood.

CDR3 DNA sequence: TGTGCCAGTGGGTTAGGGGCCAAACAAGAGACCCAGTACTTC. This gives the protein CASGLGAKQETQYF. The chain joins TRBV25-1 to TRBJ2-5, with D perhaps matching TRBD1 (5 bases). The CDR3 extends over 14 amino acids. In germline, CDR1 is MGHDK, CDR2 SYGVNS. V gave up 9 bases and J gave up 2 bases, with 16 bases separating them.